The 23 T cell receptor beta chains below all came from one sample that was sequenced in a study of shared clonotypes between healthy human individuals. Only in-frame clones appear in the TCRdb table, and some are missing; sequencing was by immunoSEQ multiplex PCR. The sample has some 680,000 clones; approximately 73% are singletons. Material: memory CD4+ T cells sorted from blood. The subset here: CD45RA-negative fraction. These TCRs come from a woman between 25 and 40 years old in good health.

The rearrangement joins TRBV5-1 to TRBJ1-4, with D possibly matching TRBD1 (5 bases). With 4 bases removed from V and 5 bases from J, the gap between germline ends came to 12 bases. The germline V gene has CDR1 SGHRS and CDR2 YFSETQ. The length of the CDR3 is 14 residues. The DNA for the CDR3 is TGCGCCAGCAGCGAGTTTGGGGGGAATGAAAAACTGTTTTTT. Translation gives CASSEFGGNEKLFF.

The gene calls are TRBV12-5 and TRBJ2-3, with a weak D call TRBD1 (6 bases). CDR1 and CDR2 from the germline V gene are LGHNT and FRNRAP. This CDR3 has 15 residues. V lost 3 bases and J 4 bases, leaving 14 bases between the germline ends. The CDR3 region is CASGLGDTGADTQYF. The CDR3 nucleotides are TGTGCTAGTGGTTTAGGGGACACCGGGGCAGATACGCAGTATTTT.

The chain combines TRBV28 with TRBJ1-4, with D possibly matching TRBD1 (5 bases). Per the germline V gene, CDR1 is MDHEN and CDR2 is SYDVKM. V gave up 7 bases and J gave up 4 bases, with 22 bases separating them. The CDR3 spans 17 residues. CDR3 in DNA: TGTGCCAGCATGATGGGACTTGATTCGTCGCATAATGAAAAACTGTTTTTT. Protein product: CASMMGLDSSHNEKLFF.

This clone has a handful of counts. The V call is TRBV2, the J call TRBJ2-3, with 11 bases lining up with TRBD2. Trimming cost V 7 bases and J 3 bases; bases outside gene matches: 12. The germline CDR1 and CDR2 sequences are SNHLY and FYNNEI. This CDR3 has 17 residues. CDR3 in amino acids: CASKELAGVFGTDTQYF. CDR3 nucleotides: TGTGCCAGCAAGGAACTAGCGGGAGTATTTGGTACAGATACGCAGTATTTT.

The J gene is TRBJ2-3, the V gene TRBV5-1; 7 positions agree with TRBD2. The germline V gene has CDR1 SGHRS and CDR2 YFSETQ. Trimming took 4 bases from V and 0 from J; bases not matched to a gene: 14. The CDR3 covers 18 residues. CDR3 coding DNA: TGCGCCAGCAGCCGCGACCCTGACAGCGGGGCTAGCACAGATACGCAGTATTTT. Translation gives CASSRDPDSGASTDTQYF.

J is TRBJ1-4 and V is TRBV2; 10 nucleotides agree with TRBD1. With 6 bases clipped from V and 8 bases from J, the junction kept 6 bases outside the gene matches. CDR1 is SNHLY and CDR2 is FYNNEI in the germline V gene. This CDR3 region has 14 residues. The CDR3 loop reads CASSDRGRKEKLFF. The CDR3 coding sequence is TGTGCCAGCAGCGACAGGGGGCGAAAAGAAAAACTGTTTTTT.

This sequence joins TRBV5-1 and TRBJ2-2; 8 nucleotides agree with TRBD2. The CDR3 has 18 amino acids. Trimming took 7 bases from V and 4 from J; bases not matched to a gene: 18. CDR1 SGHRS and CDR2 YFSETQ come from the germline V gene. CDR3 region: CASSLDGSGRGVTGELFF. CDR3 DNA sequence: TGCGCCAGCTCCTTGGATGGGAGCGGGAGAGGAGTCACCGGGGAGCTGTTTTTT.

The V gene is TRBV10-2, the J gene TRBJ2-5, with D unresolved. V lost 2 bases and J 5 bases, leaving 6 bases between the germline ends. This CDR3 contains 12 residues. CDR1 and CDR2 (germline): WSHSY, SAAADI. DNA for the CDR3: TGCGCCAGCAGTGAGGTGGGCGAGACCCAGTACTTC. Amino acids: CASSEVGETQYF.

The chain couples TRBV10-1 to TRBJ2-7, with D possibly being TRBD1 (6 bases). Per germline, CDR1 WNHNN and CDR2 SYGVQD (reference sequence). The CDR3 is made up of 14 amino acids. Trimming pared 3 bases from V and 2 bases from J, leaving 11 bases between. This CDR3 is CASSDAHRAYEQYF. CDR3 sequence (DNA): TGCGCCAGCAGTGACGCTCACAGGGCCTACGAGCAGTACTTC.

This clone showed up just a few times. V gene TRBV30 combines with J gene TRBJ2-1, with D possibly matching TRBD2 (5 bases). Germline CDR1 GTSNPN, CDR2 SVGIG (reference sequence). CDR3 length equals 14 residues. Trimming left V 2 bases short and J 4 bases short, with 12 bases between. CDR3 coding DNA: TGTGCCTGGAGTACTAGGGTGGGATACAATGAGCAGTTCTTC. This gives the protein CAWSTRVGYNEQFF. The full variable domain, completed using reference TRBV30 and TRBJ2-1, is SQTIHQWPATLVQPVGSPLSLECTVEGTSNPNLYWYRQAAGRGLQLLFYSVGIGQISSEVPQNLSASRPQDRQFILSSKKLLLSDSGFYLCAWSTRVGYNEQFFGPGTRLTVL.

The CDR3 DNA sequence: TGTGCCAGCAGTAAGCAGGGTGCCAAAAACATTCAGTACTTC. It is translated as CASSKQGAKNIQYF. V and J are TRBV28 and TRBJ2-4; TRBD1 is a possible D gene (5 bases). This CDR3 has 14 amino acids. V was pared by 5 bases and J by 1 base, with 9 bases between. Germline V CDR1 and CDR2: MDHEN, SYDVKM.

The chain recombines TRBV7-9 with TRBJ1-1; a possible D gene is TRBD1 (5 bases). Between the trimmed V and J ends, which lost 7 bases and 7 bases, there was a span of 19 bases. Germline-derived CDR1 and CDR2 are SEHNR and FQNEAQ (reference sequence). The CDR3 sequence is 14 residues long. The CDR3 region is CASNRGPLRSEAFF. The CDR3 DNA reads as TGTGCCAGCAACCGGGGACCCCTGAGGAGTGAAGCTTTCTTT. Variable domain in full (rest from reference TRBV7-9 and TRBJ1-1): DTGVSQNPRHKITKRGQNVTFRCDPISEHNRLYWYRQTLGQGPEFLTYFQNEAQLEKSRLLSDRFSAERPKGSFSTLEIQRTEQGDSAMYLCASNRGPLRSEAFFGQGTRLTVV.

The chain combines TRBV19 with TRBJ1-5; 9 bases align to TRBD1. V lost 8 bases to trimming and J lost 7 bases; unmatched junction nucleotides: 6. Germline V gene data show CDR1 as LNHDA and CDR2 as SQIVND (reference sequence). The CDR3 spans 13 residues. The CDR3 region is CASSGTGKQPQHF. CDR3 coding DNA: TGTGCCAGTTCCGGGACAGGGAAGCAGCCCCAGCATTTT. Drawing the rest from reference TRBV19 and TRBJ1-5, the complete variable domain is DGGITQSPKYLFRKEGQNVTLSCEQNLNHDAMYWYRQDPGQGLRLIYYSQIVNDFQKGDIAEGYSVSREKKESFPLTVTSAQKNPTAFYLCASSGTGKQPQHFGDGTRLSIL.

The gene calls are TRBV4-1 and TRBJ2-7, with TRBD2 identical over 7 bases. CDR3 length: 18 amino acids. Germline-derived CDR1 and CDR2 are MGHRA and YSYEKL. The junction had 14 bases not matched to a gene; V was cut back by 1 base and J by 2 bases. CDR3 residues: CASSQASNWRESTYEQYF. In DNA, the CDR3 is TGCGCCAGCAGCCAAGCTTCCAACTGGCGGGAGAGCACCTACGAGCAGTACTTC.

The chain links TRBV29-1 to TRBJ2-3, with D possibly being TRBD2 (7 bases). The CDR3 totals 14 residues. Trimming pared 4 bases from V and 5 bases from J, leaving 16 bases between. The germline gives CDR1 SQVTM, CDR2 ANQGSEA. The DNA of the CDR3 is TGCAGCGTTGCGTTCGGGGGGCGCTTAGATACGCAGTATTTT. Protein product: CSVAFGGRLDTQYF.

The V and J genes are TRBV7-8 and TRBJ1-2; TRBD1 matches at 7 bases. The CDR3 covers 13 residues. Germline V gene lookup returns CDR1 SGHVS and CDR2 FQNEAQ. J was trimmed by 3 bases and V by 5 bases; bases with no gene match: 3. The CDR3 DNA sequence: TGTGCCAGCAGCACAGGGACAGACTATGGCTACACCTTC. This sequence encodes CASSTGTDYGYTF. The full variable domain, its missing parts supplied by reference TRBV7-8 and TRBJ1-2, is GAGVSQSPRYKVAKRGQDVALRCDPISGHVSLFWYQQALGQGPEFLTYFQNEAQLDKSGLPSDRFFAERPEGSVSTLKIQRTQQEDSAVYLCASSTGTDYGYTFGSGTRLTVV.

The V gene is TRBV6-5, the J gene TRBJ2-7; 7 nucleotides line up with TRBD1. With V trimmed by 6 bases and J by 5 bases, 10 bases remained unmatched. CDR3 length equals 14 residues. Germline loops: CDR1 MNHEY, CDR2 SVGAGI. The CDR3 region has the DNA TGTGCCAGCAGACGCGACAGGGTTCGGAACGAGCAGTACTTC. Its protein product is CASRRDRVRNEQYF.

About this clone: Other DNA variants within this sample encode the same CDR3. This sequence joins TRBV5-1 and TRBJ2-7; D gene unclear. Germline CDR1 reads SGHRS; CDR2 reads YFSETQ. V shed 4 bases and J shed 0 bases, with 5 bases lying between them. The CDR3 covers 12 residues. This CDR3 is CASSVDSYEQYF. The DNA of the CDR3 is TGCGCCAGCAGCGTCGACTCCTACGAGCAGTACTTC.

The table lists this clone with a count of one. V usage is TRBV6-5 and J usage is TRBJ1-1, with 7 bases that match TRBD1. Germline loops: CDR1 MNHEY, CDR2 SVGAGI. The CDR3 has 14 amino acids. Trimming took 2 bases from V and 6 from J; bases not matched to a gene: 6. The CDR3 nucleotides read TGTGCCAGCAGTTACATCTGGGACAGCCCTGAAGCTTTCTTT. Amino acids: CASSYIWDSPEAFF.

The rearrangement joins TRBV28 to TRBJ1-2; perhaps TRBD1 as D (5 bases). CDR3 length: 14 residues. Trimming took 5 bases from V and 1 from J, leaving 11 bases between them. In germline, CDR1 is MDHEN, CDR2 SYDVKM. CDR3 DNA: TGTGCCAGCAGTCCACCGACAGTTAACTATGGCTACACCTTC. Residues: CASSPPTVNYGYTF.

V and J are TRBV29-1 and TRBJ2-1; the D gene is possibly TRBD2 (7 bases). This CDR3 spans 12 amino acids. Germline V gene lookup returns CDR1 SQVTM and CDR2 ANQGSEA. Between the trimmed V and J ends, which lost 6 bases and 9 bases, there was a span of 15 bases. The CDR3 coding sequence is TGCAGCGTCTCGGGGGGCTCCAGTGAGCAGTTCTTC. It codes for CSVSGGSSEQFF.

The chain joins TRBV11-1 to TRBJ2-3; D is perhaps TRBD1 (5 bases). V dropped 1 base and J dropped 1 base, with 12 bases sitting between them. This CDR3 contains 16 residues. CDR1 SGHAT and CDR2 FQDESV come from the germline V gene (reference sequence). CDR3: CASSLGGQMGTDTQYF. The CDR3 nucleotides are TGTGCCAGCAGCTTAGGGGGCCAGATGGGCACAGATACGCAGTATTTT.

The table lists this clone with a few counts. The J gene is TRBJ1-2, the V gene TRBV5-4; D call uncertain. Trimming left V 4 bases short and J 5 bases short, with 15 bases between. From germline, CDR1 is SGHNT and CDR2 YYREEE (reference sequence). The CDR3 totals 14 residues. The CDR3 reads CASSPREGPYGYTF. Here the CDR3 DNA reads TGTGCCAGCAGCCCCCGAGAGGGTCCGTATGGCTACACCTTC.